The 27 T cell receptor beta chains presented below share a single source sample, sequenced in a study of CD8 T cells in Susac syndrome. Random hexamers primed reverse transcription of roughly 0.5 to 1 ug RNA. TCRdb re-called the immunoSEQ multiplex PCR reads with MiXCR, one entry per CDR3 protein. The data contain over 100,000 distinct CDR3 sequences, roughly 94% of them seen just once; the ten biggest clones take up 0.25% to 0.3%. Material: CD8+ T cells from PBMCs. The receptors shown here come from a human donor with Susac syndrome.

CDR3 nucleotides: TGTGCCAGCACTAGCGGGGACTACAATGAGCAGTTCTTC. Translating gives CASTSGDYNEQFF. The chain combines TRBV19 with TRBJ2-1; 10 bases agree with TRBD2. CDR1 and CDR2 from the germline V gene are LNHDA and SQIVND (reference sequence). CDR3 length: 13 amino acids. V gave up 9 bases and J gave up 3 bases; unmatched junction bases: 2.

The CDR3: CASSLVYTGELFF. The CDR3 DNA is TGTGCCAGCAGCTTGGTCTATACCGGGGAGCTGTTTTTT. The chain has TRBV5-5 and TRBJ2-2; no reliable D call. This CDR3 contains 13 residues. Germline V gives CDR1 SGHKS, CDR2 YYEKEE (reference sequence). Trimming removed 0 bases from V and 5 bases from J, with 5 bases in between. Looking up the rest from reference TRBV5-5 and TRBJ2-2 gives the full variable domain: DAGVTQSPTHLIKTRGQQVTLRCSPISGHKSVSWYQQVLGQGPQFIFQYYEKEERGRGNFPDRFSARQFPNYSSELNVNALLLGDSALYLCASSLVYTGELFFGEGSRLTVL.

The rearrangement joins TRBV3-1 to TRBJ2-5; 7 bases agree with TRBD2. Losses at the gene ends were 4 bases for V and 1 base for J; bases not matched to a gene: 3. CDR1 and CDR2 (germline): LGHDT, YNNKEL (reference sequence). The CDR3 length is 14 residues. CDR3 bases: TGTGCCAGCAGCCGAAGCGGGACCCAAGAGACCCAGTACTTC. Amino acids: CASSRSGTQETQYF.

The table lists this clonotype with a count of one. The chain links TRBV14 to TRBJ2-7; D is uncertain. This CDR3 has 12 residues. Germline CDR1 reads SGHDN; CDR2 reads FVKESK. V lost 4 bases and J 7 bases, leaving 11 bases between the germline ends. For the CDR3, the DNA is TGTGCCAGCAGCCCCGTGGGATTGGAGCAGTACTTC. Translating it yields CASSPVGLEQYF. Supplemented by reference TRBV14 and TRBJ2-7, the full variable domain reads EAGVTQFPSHSVIEKGQTVTLRCDPISGHDNLYWYRRVMGKEIKFLLHFVKESKQDESGMPNNRFLAERTGGTYSTLKVQPAELEDSGVYFCASSPVGLEQYFGPGTRLTVT.

Here the CDR3 reads CASSPIPQETQYF. CDR3 nucleotides: TGCGCCAGCAGCCCTATCCCCCAAGAGACCCAGTACTTC. This chain uses TRBV4-1 with TRBJ2-5; D not resolved. Germline CDR1 reads MGHRA; CDR2 reads YSYEKL. This CDR3 is built from 13 residues. The ends were cut back, 4 bases at V and 1 base at J, with 7 bases in the middle.

The chain uses TRBV4-1 and TRBJ2-7; 10 bases agree with TRBD2. This CDR3 is built from 14 residues. CDR1 and CDR2 from the germline V gene are MGHRA and YSYEKL. V gave up 0 bases and J gave up 4 bases; unmatched junction bases: 0. In DNA, the CDR3 is TGCGCCAGCAGCCAAGATAGCGGGGGGTACGAGCAGTACTTC. It encodes CASSQDSGGYEQYF.

The chain employs TRBV5-1 and TRBJ2-1; D is uncertain. CDR1 is SGHRS, CDR2 YFSETQ, per germline. CDR3 length: 16 residues. V dropped 0 bases and J dropped 0 bases, with 10 bases sitting between them. CDR3 in DNA: TGCGCCAGCAGCTTGGAACCCTCGAGCTCCTACAATGAGCAGTTCTTC. Its translation: CASSLEPSSSYNEQFF.

Here the CDR3 reads CSAYPDDSTRFAFF. The CDR3 DNA reads TGCAGTGCTTACCCTGACGACAGTACAAGATTCGCTTTCTTT. This chain links TRBV20-1 with TRBJ1-1; weak D call: TRBD1 (5 bases). V dropped 5 bases and J dropped 11 bases, with 24 bases sitting between them. The CDR3 is 14 amino acids. Germline CDR1 reads DFQATT; CDR2 reads SNEGSKA (reference sequence).

The chain is built from TRBV6-5 and TRBJ1-1; D remains ambiguous. The CDR3 runs to 12 residues. The germline gives CDR1 MNHEY, CDR2 SVGAGI. Trimming took 8 bases from V and 1 from J, leaving 8 bases between them. Here the CDR3 reads CASGPPNTEAFF. Written as DNA, the CDR3 is TGTGCCAGCGGCCCACCGAACACTGAAGCTTTCTTT.

The chain is built from TRBV20-1 and TRBJ2-2; D might be TRBD2 (5 bases). V lost 2 bases to trimming and J lost 5 bases, with 6 bases between them. Per the germline V gene, CDR1 is DFQATT and CDR2 is SNEGSKA (reference sequence). CDR3 size: 12 residues. The CDR3, as DNA: TGCAGTGCTAGACGGGGAACCGGGGAGCTGTTTTTT. This gives the protein CSARRGTGELFF.

J is TRBJ2-5 and V is TRBV27; 7 nucleotides line up with TRBD1. CDR1 and CDR2 from the germline V gene are MNHEY and SMNVEV (reference sequence). The CDR3 has 14 amino acids. V shed 3 bases, J shed 4 bases, and the junction held 5 bases outside the gene matches. The CDR3 bases are TGTGCCAGCAGTTTGGTGAGGGGGCGAGAGACCCAGTACTTC. This gives the protein CASSLVRGRETQYF.

The chain couples TRBV6-5 to TRBJ2-5; 9 bases line up with TRBD1. CDR1 and CDR2 (germline): MNHEY, SVGAGI. This CDR3 contains 14 residues. V lost 0 bases and J lost 5; bases outside the gene matches: 1. The DNA of the CDR3 is TGTGCCAGCAGTTACTCCGGACAGGGGGAGACCCAGTACTTC. It encodes CASSYSGQGETQYF.

CDR3 nucleotides: TGCAGCGTTGAAGGGGGTCAGGGCGGCTATGGCTACACCTTC. Residues: CSVEGGQGGYGYTF. The chain recombines TRBV29-1 with TRBJ1-2, with TRBD1 as a possible D gene (5 bases). The germline gives CDR1 SQVTM, CDR2 ANQGSEA. V lost 1 base to trimming and J lost 4 bases, with 13 bases between them. The length of the CDR3 is 14 residues.

The chain couples TRBV29-1 to TRBJ1-2; possibly TRBD1 for D (6 bases). The CDR3 has 13 residues. Germline CDR1 and CDR2: SQVTM and ANQGSEA. The V end lost 3 bases, the J end lost 4 bases, and 12 bases lay between the germline ends. As DNA, the CDR3 is TGCAGCGTTGATATATCAGGGGTCTATGGCTACACCTTC. Translating it yields CSVDISGVYGYTF. Using reference TRBV29-1 and TRBJ1-2 for the parts outside the CDR3, the full variable domain is SAVISQKPSRDICQRGTSLTIQCQVDSQVTMMFWYRQQPGQSLTLIATANQGSEATYESGFVIDKFPISRPNLTFSTLTVSNMSPEDSSIYLCSVDISGVYGYTFGSGTRLTVV.

The V and J genes are TRBV6-1 and TRBJ2-3, with D tentatively TRBD2 (6 bases). The CDR3 is made up of 12 amino acids. The V end was cut by 1 base, the J end by 8 bases, with 7 bases between. The germline gives CDR1 MNHNS, CDR2 SASEGT. The CDR3 nucleotides read TGTGCCAGCAGTGAAGGGAGGGGTACGCAGTATTTT. Encoded protein: CASSEGRGTQYF.

The chain uses TRBV6-5 and TRBJ2-7; D is unclear. Germline CDR1 is MNHEY and CDR2 is SVGAGI. V shed 2 bases and J shed 1 base, with 6 bases lying between them. The CDR3 runs 13 residues. Written as DNA, the CDR3 is TGTGCCAGCAGTTACACCTCGTCCTACGAGCAGTACTTC. Amino acids: CASSYTSSYEQYF.

This chain connects TRBV29-1 to TRBJ1-2; no firm D call. The CDR3 covers 14 residues. Per germline, CDR1 SQVTM and CDR2 ANQGSEA. V was trimmed by 0 bases and J by 7 bases, leaving 15 bases between them. CDR3 in DNA: TGCAGCGTTGAAGATCAGAGTCAGGCTGGTGGCTACACCTTC. The encoded protein is CSVEDQSQAGGYTF.

The genes are TRBV6-5 and TRBJ2-7; the match to TRBD2 covers 8 bases. CDR3 length equals 14 residues. Losses at the gene ends were 6 bases for V and 4 bases for J; bases not matched to a gene: 8. CDR1 is MNHEY and CDR2 is SVGAGI in the germline V gene. The CDR3 DNA reads TGTGCCAGCAGCCCCCGGGAGGGGACGTACGAGCAGTACTTC. This gives the protein CASSPREGTYEQYF.

This chain connects TRBV15 to TRBJ1-1; D possibly corresponds to TRBD1 (5 bases). Germline lookup yields CDR1 LNHNV and CDR2 YYDKDF (reference sequence). V lost 6 bases and J lost 1, with 12 bases in between. The CDR3 runs to 14 residues. Here the CDR3 DNA reads TGTGCCACCAGGCCGGGACCCACGAACACTGAAGCTTTCTTT. It specifies CATRPGPTNTEAFF.

The chain is built from TRBV5-6 and TRBJ2-7, with D tentatively TRBD1 (6 bases). Trimming removed 3 bases from V and 3 bases from J, with 13 bases in between. Germline assignment: CDR1 SGHDT and CDR2 YYEEEE. The CDR3 runs 14 residues. The CDR3 protein is CASSSVQGRYEQYF. CDR3 in DNA: TGTGCCAGCAGCTCGGTACAGGGACGCTACGAGCAGTACTTC.

The chain joins TRBV5-1 to TRBJ1-1, with D hard to call. Germline V gene sequence: CDR1 SGHRS, CDR2 YFSETQ. Trimming stripped 4 bases from V and 2 bases from J, with 12 bases between. This CDR3 has 14 residues. As DNA, the CDR3 is TGCGCCAGCAGCAAGGAGACCCGCAACACTGAAGCTTTCTTT. This sequence encodes CASSKETRNTEAFF.

This sequence joins TRBV27 and TRBJ1-1, with D possibly matching TRBD1 (5 bases). CDR3 length: 15 amino acids. Germline CDR1 reads MNHEY; CDR2 reads SMNVEV (reference sequence). Trimming removed 8 bases from V and 5 bases from J, with 21 bases in between. CDR3 sequence (DNA): TGTGCCAGCGACGACTTGCCGGGTGGGGGAACTGAAGCTTTCTTT. Protein product: CASDDLPGGGTEAFF.

The rearrangement joins TRBV14 to TRBJ1-2; D gene ambiguous. The germline CDR1 and CDR2 sequences are SGHDN and FVKESK. The V gene lost 0 bases and the J gene lost 8 bases, with 13 bases spanning the gap. This CDR3 comprises 14 residues. The CDR3 here is CASSQDRWLGGYTF. CDR3 bases: TGTGCCAGCAGCCAAGATCGTTGGCTCGGCGGCTACACCTTC.

V is TRBV20-1 and J is TRBJ2-3; the match to TRBD2 covers 9 bases. From germline, CDR1 is DFQATT and CDR2 SNEGSKA (reference sequence). Losses at the gene ends were 5 bases for V and 2 bases for J; bases not matched to a gene: 11. The CDR3 covers 16 residues. The CDR3 DNA is TGCAGTGCTTCCCCAAGCGGGGGGTTCCCCACAGATACGCAGTATTTT. It codes for CSASPSGGFPTDTQYF.

The chain has TRBV29-1 and TRBJ1-1, with TRBD1 matching over 7 bases. The CDR3 runs to 14 residues. CDR1 and CDR2 from the germline V gene are SQVTM and ANQGSEA. V gave up 7 bases and J gave up 5 bases; unmatched junction bases: 13. CDR3 sequence (DNA): TGCAGCGCCGAGGTGCGGACAGGAGAGACTGAAGCTTTCTTT. Translating gives CSAEVRTGETEAFF.

This chain's CDR3 is CATSSNSPRTDTQYF. In nucleotides, the CDR3 is TGTGCCACCAGCTCAAACAGCCCTCGCACAGATACGCAGTATTTT. This sequence joins TRBV15 and TRBJ2-3; the D is unclear. Trimming took off 5 bases at V and 1 base at J, with 13 bases between the two ends. The CDR3 loop spans 15 amino acids. Germline CDR1 is LNHNV and CDR2 is YYDKDF (reference sequence).

J is TRBJ1-1 and V is TRBV20-1; no firm D call. The V end lost 2 bases, the J end lost 2 bases, and 9 bases lay between the germline ends. CDR1 is DFQATT and CDR2 is SNEGSKA in the germline V gene (reference sequence). This CDR3 spans 13 amino acids. The DNA for the CDR3 is TGCAGTGCTAGACTTCACCTAAACACTGAAGCTTTCTTT. It encodes CSARLHLNTEAFF.